A single sample gave rise to the 28 T cell receptor beta chains below, sequenced in a study of T cell responses to AZD1222 COVID-19 vaccine. The method was immunoSEQ multiplex PCR; TCRdb's version includes in-frame clones alone and lacks a portion of them. The table includes fewer than 30,000 clones, more than 70% detected once. The sequences come from peripheral blood, collected on day 0 of AZD1222 vaccination. The receptor set was obtained from an adult in good health.

The V and J genes are TRBV7-9 and TRBJ1-4, with unresolved D. The CDR3 has 13 amino acids. The germline V gene has CDR1 SEHNR and CDR2 FQNEAQ (reference sequence). V lost 5 bases and J 8 bases, leaving 12 bases between the germline ends. CDR3 in amino acids: CASSPRRGEKLFF. The CDR3 nucleotides read TGTGCCAGCAGCCCAAGGAGAGGGGAAAAACTGTTTTTT.

This chain connects TRBV6-2 or TRBV6-3 to TRBJ1-5; D may be TRBD1 (5 bases). Trimming left V 5 bases short and J 0 bases short, with 11 bases between. Germline assignment: CDR1 MNHEY and CDR2 SVGEGT. This CDR3 is 15 amino acids long. In DNA, the CDR3 is TGTGCCAGCAGTCTTGGGGGTAATAGCAATCAGCCCCAGCATTTT. It encodes CASSLGGNSNQPQHF.

The chain joins TRBV7-9 to TRBJ1-3; no firm D call. The CDR3 runs 15 residues. With 5 bases removed from V and 4 bases from J, the gap between germline ends came to 15 bases. CDR1 SEHNR and CDR2 FQNEAQ come from the germline V gene (reference sequence). CDR3 sequence reads: CASSPKHRIGNTIYF. CDR3 nucleotides: TGTGCCAGCAGCCCCAAGCATCGGATAGGAAACACCATATATTTT.

This clone was recorded only once. The rearrangement uses TRBV7-2 and TRBJ1-2; 8 positions match TRBD1. CDR1 is SGHTA, CDR2 FQGNSA, per germline. The CDR3 spans 15 residues. The ends lost 5 bases at V and 2 bases at J; junction bases unmatched: 7. CDR3 coding DNA: TGTGCCAGCAGCCGGGGACAGGCCCCAAACTATGGCTACACCTTC. Its protein product is CASSRGQAPNYGYTF.

The rearrangement links TRBV12-3 or TRBV12-4 to TRBJ1-5; no clear D gene. The V gene lost 4 bases and the J gene lost 5 bases, with 9 bases spanning the gap. There are 13 residues in the CDR3. CDR3 residues: CASSSDPYQPQHF. The CDR3, as DNA: TGTGCCAGCAGTTCCGACCCCTATCAGCCCCAGCATTTT.

The genes are TRBV19 and TRBJ2-7, with TRBD2 as a possible D gene (5 bases). Trimming removed 8 bases at V and 7 bases at J, with 21 bases between. The CDR3 sequence is 14 residues long. Germline lookup yields CDR1 LNHDA and CDR2 SQIVND (reference sequence). CDR3 nucleotides: TGTGCCAGTGCCGATACTAGAGAAGGTGAAGAGCAGTACGTC. Its translation is CASADTREGEEQYV.

The V gene is TRBV7-9, the J gene TRBJ1-6, with D perhaps TRBD1 (5 bases). Trimming took 5 bases from V and 7 from J, leaving 15 bases between them. The CDR3 loop spans 15 amino acids. Germline-derived CDR1 and CDR2 are SEHNR and FQNEAQ (reference sequence). The CDR3 DNA is TGTGCCAGCAGCCCACGGCAGGGTGGGAATTCACCCCTCCACTTT. It translates to CASSPRQGGNSPLHF.

The chain carries TRBV6-2 or TRBV6-3 and TRBJ1-1; 7 positions agree with TRBD1. The CDR3 is 14 residues long. Germline-derived CDR1 and CDR2 are MNHEY and SVGEGT. V trimming: 5 bases; J trimming: 0 bases; junction bases outside the gene matches: 3. The CDR3 loop reads CASSTQGMNTEAFF. In DNA form, the CDR3 reads TGTGCCAGCAGTACACAGGGGATGAACACTGAAGCTTTCTTT.

This clone was seen a single time. The chain combines TRBV4-1 with TRBJ2-2, with D tentatively TRBD1 (5 bases). CDR1 is MGHRA, CDR2 YSYEKL, per germline. V was pared by 3 bases and J by 6 bases, with 5 bases between. The CDR3 length is 12 residues. The CDR3 loop is CASSQGPGELFF. In DNA form, the CDR3 reads TGCGCCAGCAGCCAGGGGCCCGGGGAGCTGTTTTTT.

V usage is TRBV7-2 and J usage is TRBJ1-1; D ambiguous. Germline V gene sequence: CDR1 SGHTA, CDR2 FQGNSA. The CDR3 has 16 amino acids. V was clipped by 1 base and J by 1 base, with 13 bases between them. The chain's CDR3 is CASSLDFAPENTEAFF. The CDR3 DNA sequence: TGTGCCAGCAGCTTAGATTTTGCCCCGGAGAACACTGAAGCTTTCTTT.

V is TRBV7-3 and J is TRBJ2-3, with D perhaps matching TRBD1 or TRBD2 (6 bases each). This CDR3 contains 17 residues. Germline V CDR1 and CDR2: SGHTA, FQGTGA. The V end was cut by 5 bases, the J end by 3 bases, with 21 bases between. The CDR3: CASSQGGSGVRTDTQYF. CDR3 bases: TGTGCCAGCAGCCAAGGGGGTAGCGGAGTAAGAACAGATACGCAGTATTTT.

V is TRBV29-1 and J is TRBJ2-1, with D tentatively TRBD2 (5 bases). Trimming took 6 bases from V and 0 from J, leaving 9 bases between them. The CDR3 spans 13 residues. Germline-derived CDR1 and CDR2 are SQVTM and ANQGSEA. The CDR3 coding sequence is TGCAGCGTCGGGGTGAGCTCCTACAATGAGCAGTTCTTC. Translated: CSVGVSSYNEQFF.

The sample holds one count of this clone. In nucleotides, the CDR3 is TGCGCCAGCAGCACCGGACTAGAACCAGATACGCAGTATTTT. Encoded protein: CASSTGLEPDTQYF. J is TRBJ2-3 and V is TRBV5-1, with 7 bases lining up with TRBD2. The J segment lost 4 bases and the V segment lost 4 bases, leaving 6 bases of the junction unmatched. The length of the CDR3 is 14 residues. CDR1 and CDR2 from the germline V gene are SGHRS and YFSETQ.

This chain connects TRBV6-5 to TRBJ1-1; D unclear. Germline V gene sequence: CDR1 MNHEY, CDR2 SVGAGI. With 5 bases removed from V and 2 bases from J, the gap between germline ends came to 9 bases. This CDR3 has 13 amino acids. CDR3 protein: CASSRPFNTEAFF. In nucleotides, the CDR3 is TGTGCCAGCAGTCGGCCTTTCAACACTGAAGCTTTCTTT.

This chain links TRBV27 with TRBJ2-1; 16 nucleotides align to TRBD2. Looked up from germline, CDR1 is MNHEY and CDR2 is SMNVEV (reference sequence). V lost 4 bases to trimming and J lost 12 bases; unmatched junction nucleotides: 3. This CDR3 has 14 residues. The CDR3 spells CASSSGTSGRGQFF. In DNA, the CDR3 is TGTGCCAGCAGTTCCGGGACTAGCGGGAGGGGGCAGTTCTTC.

This chain connects TRBV7-2 to TRBJ2-3, with D unclear. V lost 8 bases to trimming and J lost 2 bases, with 14 bases between them. CDR3 size: 14 residues. Germline values: CDR1 SGHTA, CDR2 FQGNSA. The CDR3 region is CASSPPAPTDTQYF. CDR3 bases: TGTGCCAGCTCGCCCCCCGCCCCCACAGATACGCAGTATTTT.

V gene TRBV6-1 combines with J gene TRBJ2-7; TRBD1 aligns across 9 bases. The length of the CDR3 is 15 residues. V was clipped by 3 bases and J by 3 bases; unmatched bases: 6. Germline V gives CDR1 MNHNS, CDR2 SASEGT. In DNA, the CDR3 is TGTGCCAGCAGTGACCCCGGGACAGGGATCTACGAGCAGTACTTC. Amino acid sequence: CASSDPGTGIYEQYF.

V is TRBV6-5 and J is TRBJ1-5; TRBD1 agrees at 9 bases. V lost 0 bases to trimming and J lost 16 bases; unmatched junction nucleotides: 10. The CDR3 runs to 14 residues. Per germline, CDR1 MNHEY and CDR2 SVGAGI. CDR3 nucleotides: TGTGCCAGCAGTTACTCGACTTTCGGGACAGGGCATCATTTT. As protein: CASSYSTFGTGHHF.

This sequence joins TRBV27 and TRBJ2-7, with 7 bases that match TRBD1. The germline V gene encodes CDR1 MNHEY and CDR2 SMNVEV (reference sequence). The CDR3 has 16 residues. V trimming: 4 bases; J trimming: 1 base; junction bases outside the gene matches: 10. The CDR3 nucleotides read TGTGCCAGCAGTTCGGGACAGAAACAGCAATCCTACGAGCAGTACTTC. As protein: CASSSGQKQQSYEQYF.

This clone was detected only a few times. The chain joins TRBV10-2 to TRBJ1-3; the match to TRBD1 covers 10 bases. There are 16 residues in the CDR3. V shed 3 bases and J 4 bases; nucleotides not matched to a gene: 6. The germline V gene encodes CDR1 WSHSY and CDR2 SAAADI. The CDR3 region has the DNA TGCGCCAGCAGTGAACGACAGGGGGCGGGCGGAAACACCATATATTTT. It yields the protein CASSERQGAGGNTIYF.

This rearrangement joins TRBV10-3 to TRBJ2-1; 9 bases align to TRBD1. Unmatched junction bases numbered 7, after V lost 8 bases and J lost 5 bases. CDR3 length: 14 residues. Germline CDR1 reads ENHRY; CDR2 reads SYGVKD. The CDR3 sequence: CAIQDRGRNNEQFF. In nucleotides, the CDR3 is TGTGCCATCCAAGACAGGGGGAGGAACAATGAGCAGTTCTTC.

The chain employs TRBV27 and TRBJ2-3; D unresolved. V was shortened by 6 bases and J by 0 bases, with 4 bases between the two germline ends. This CDR3 has 12 residues. CDR1 is MNHEY, CDR2 SMNVEV, per germline (reference sequence). CDR3 coding DNA: TGTGCCAGCAGGATTAGCACAGATACGCAGTATTTT. Protein sequence: CASRISTDTQYF.

This chain uses TRBV6-5 with TRBJ1-3; D is unresolved. CDR3 size: 14 residues. Germline CDR1 and CDR2: MNHEY and SVGAGI. V gave up 2 bases and J gave up 6 bases, with 11 bases separating them. Here the CDR3 reads CASSYGRTANTIYF. Written as DNA, the CDR3 is TGTGCCAGCAGTTACGGGAGGACCGCAAACACCATATATTTT.

This clone occurred a few times. The rearrangement uses TRBV7-9 and TRBJ1-1; no clear D gene. This CDR3 is built from 15 residues. V lost 11 bases to trimming and J lost 0 bases, with 19 bases between them. Looked up from germline, CDR1 is SEHNR and CDR2 is FQNEAQ (reference sequence). CDR3 nucleotide sequence: TGTGCCGGGATGGATAGGACTGGGATGAACACTGAAGCTTTCTTT. Translated: CAGMDRTGMNTEAFF.

The chain links TRBV11-2 to TRBJ2-5; 11 bases agree with TRBD2. Trimming took 1 base from V and 4 from J; bases not matched to a gene: 8. The germline V gene has CDR1 SGHAT and CDR2 FQNNGV. The CDR3 is 17 amino acids. CDR3 bases: TGTGCCAGCAGCTTAGGGATTACTAGCGGGAGCCGAGAGACCCAGTACTTC. Translation: CASSLGITSGSRETQYF.

J is TRBJ2-1 and V is TRBV7-2, with 11 positions matching TRBD2. CDR3 length: 16 residues. CDR1 SGHTA and CDR2 FQGNSA come from the germline V gene. J gave up 6 bases and V 2 bases, and 6 bases lay outside the gene matches. The CDR3 loop is CASSLSRTSGPNEQFF. CDR3 coding DNA: TGTGCCAGCAGCTTAAGTAGGACTAGCGGGCCCAATGAGCAGTTCTTC.

This clone was seen only once. The chain links TRBV6-5 to TRBJ1-5, with D perhaps matching TRBD1 (6 bases). This CDR3 spans 14 amino acids. V lost 7 bases and J 4 bases, leaving 14 bases between the germline ends. Germline V gene lookup returns CDR1 MNHEY and CDR2 SVGAGI. The CDR3 DNA sequence: TGTGCCAGCATTACGGGACACATTAATCAGCCCCAGCATTTT. This translates into CASITGHINQPQHF.

Remarks on this clone: This may stem from a read error, because a much larger clone lies one nucleotide away. This rearrangement joins TRBV19 to TRBJ1-6; TRBD1 agrees at 9 bases. Trimming took 6 bases from V and 2 from J; bases not matched to a gene: 5. The CDR3 contains 16 residues. Germline lookup yields CDR1 LNHDA and CDR2 SQIVND (reference sequence). CDR3 sequence reads: CASRVGTGTYNSPLHF. In DNA form, the CDR3 reads TGTGCCAGTAGAGTCGGGACAGGGACCTATAATTCACCCCTCCACTTT.